These 18 T cell receptor beta chains were sequenced from one sample in a study of read filtering for tumor transcriptome and immune sequencing. This library used about 360 ng RNA and molecular barcoded adaptors spanning alpha/delta and beta/gamma chains. TCRdb reanalysed the reads using MiXCR and keeps one entry per CDR3 protein. The profile shows some 38,000 distinct CDR3 sequences, 12% of them singletons. Input material: a population of CD138-negative cells sorted from bone marrow. These receptors all come from a donor over 35 with multiple myeloma.

The sample holds many counts of this clonotype. The CDR3 sequence is CASSLSPGLQETQYF. DNA of the CDR3: TGTGCCAGCAGCTTAAGTCCCGGACTCCAAGAGACCCAGTACTTC. The chain carries TRBV5-5 and TRBJ2-5; TRBD2 is a possible D gene (5 bases). Trimming shortened V by 2 bases and J by 1 base, and 12 bases separated the two germline ends. Germline-derived CDR1 and CDR2 are SGHKS and YYEKEE (reference sequence). The CDR3 totals 15 residues.

This clonotype was seen repeatedly, ten times or more. This chain joins TRBV18 and TRBJ1-4; D not certain. Germline assignment: CDR1 KGHSH and CDR2 LQKENI. This CDR3 is 13 amino acids long. The ends were cut back, 6 bases at V and 8 bases at J, with 13 bases in the middle. The CDR3 sequence is CASSSSQREKLFF. The CDR3 nucleotides read TGTGCCAGCTCGTCGTCCCAACGAGAAAAACTGTTTTTT.

Judged by abundance, this clonotype is medium-sized. This chain uses TRBV29-1 with TRBJ2-1; 7 positions agree with TRBD2. V was clipped by 6 bases and J by 10 bases; unmatched bases: 3. Germline-derived CDR1 and CDR2 are SQVTM and ANQGSEA. CDR3 size: 10 residues. CDR3 region: CSVGAGEQFF. CDR3 coding DNA: TGCAGCGTAGGAGCGGGAGAGCAGTTCTTC.

This clonotype was seen more than once but under ten times. This chain uses TRBV5-6 with TRBJ1-1; no clear D gene. The ends were cut back, 4 bases at V and 4 bases at J, with 11 bases in the middle. CDR1 SGHDT and CDR2 YYEEEE come from the germline V gene. This CDR3 spans 13 amino acids. The CDR3 loop is CASSVSERTEAFF. In DNA form, the CDR3 reads TGTGCCAGCAGCGTCTCAGAACGCACTGAAGCTTTCTTT.

Points on this clonotype: A read error may be the cause here, since a much bigger clone is one base away. The rearrangement uses TRBV3-1 and TRBJ2-3; 9 bases map to TRBD2. The CDR3 length is 16 residues. V shed 4 bases and J 3 bases; nucleotides not matched to a gene: 8. Germline-derived CDR1 and CDR2 are LGHDT and YNNKEL (reference sequence). CDR3 sequence reads: CASSRAAGGVTDTQYF. The CDR3 coding sequence is TGTGCCAGCAGCCGTGCGGCGGGGGGGGTAACAGATACGCAGTATTTT.

In regard to this clonotype: It is likely a read error: a sequence one base away is far more abundant. The chain joins TRBV28 to TRBJ2-1; no clear D. The CDR3 is 12 residues long. Per the germline V gene, CDR1 is MDHEN and CDR2 is SYDVKM. V was trimmed by 6 bases and J by 10 bases, leaving 13 bases between them. The CDR3 bases are TGTGCCAGCAGGTCCACAGCGTACGAGCAGTTCTTC. Encoded protein: CASRSTAYEQFF.

This clonotype is labeled as medium-sized. The V call is TRBV7-6, the J call TRBJ2-7; D is possibly TRBD2 (5 bases). The germline V gene encodes CDR1 SGHVS and CDR2 FNYEAQ. V lost 5 bases to trimming and J lost 7 bases, with 9 bases between them. The CDR3 sequence is 11 residues long. The CDR3: CASSPGGEQYF. For the CDR3, the DNA is TGTGCCAGCAGCCCCGGCGGGGAGCAGTACTTC. Using reference TRBV7-6 and TRBJ2-7 for the parts outside the CDR3, the full variable domain is GAGVSQSPRYKVTKRGQDVALRCDPISGHVSLYWYRQALGQGPEFLTYFNYEAQQDKSGLPNDRFSAERPEGSISTLTIQRTEQRDSAMYRCASSPGGEQYFGPGTRLTVT.

The chain couples TRBV11-2 to TRBJ1-5; no definite D call. Trimming removed 1 base at V and 0 bases at J, with 7 bases between. CDR1 and CDR2 (germline): SGHAT, FQNNGV. This CDR3 is 15 amino acids long. DNA of the CDR3: TGTGCCAGCAGCTTAGGACACGGTAGCAATCAGCCCCAGCATTTT. It specifies CASSLGHGSNQPQHF.

Many counts were recorded for this clonotype. V gene TRBV11-2 combines with J gene TRBJ2-5; D is undetermined. Between the trimmed V and J ends, which lost 8 bases and 0 bases, there was a span of 16 bases. CDR1 SGHAT and CDR2 FQNNGV come from the germline V gene. The CDR3 consists of 15 residues. The DNA for the CDR3 is TGTGCCAGCTGCCTGGGATGGACCTACCAAGAGACCCAGTACTTC. Translated, it gives CASCLGWTYQETQYF.

This clonotype has a count of ten or more. J is TRBJ2-4 and V is TRBV7-9; 7 bases are shared with TRBD2. V shed 5 bases, J shed 6 bases, and the junction held 7 bases outside the gene matches. The germline gives CDR1 SEHNR, CDR2 FQNEAQ (reference sequence). CDR3 length: 14 amino acids. The CDR3 spells CASSRLGGRNIQYF. In nucleotides, the CDR3 is TGTGCCAGCAGCCGCCTGGGAGGGAGAAACATTCAGTACTTC.

This clonotype was seen ten or more times. The chain recombines TRBV11-3 with TRBJ1-1; no reliable D call. Germline loops: CDR1 SGHNT, CDR2 YENEEA. The CDR3 is made up of 13 amino acids. V lost 0 bases, J lost 1 base, and 3 bases lay in between. CDR3 loop: CASSLEENTEAFF. The CDR3 region has the DNA TGTGCCAGCAGCTTAGAGGAGAACACTGAAGCTTTCTTT.

The genes are TRBV28 and TRBJ2-3; D possibly corresponds to TRBD2 (6 bases). The V and J ends lost 3 bases and 10 bases respectively, with 23 bases between them. Germline CDR1 MDHEN, CDR2 SYDVKM. The CDR3 loop spans 16 amino acids. The chain's CDR3 is CASSLAGSQGTDSQYF. Written as DNA, the CDR3 is TGTGCCAGCAGTTTGGCGGGGTCGCAGGGCACTGATTCGCAGTATTTT.

The table lists this clonotype with many counts. The V and J genes are TRBV7-9 and TRBJ2-7; D is possibly TRBD1 (6 bases). CDR3 length: 17 amino acids. CDR1 and CDR2 from the germline V gene are SEHNR and FQNEAQ (reference sequence). V lost 2 bases, J lost 0 bases, and 17 bases lay in between. The CDR3: CASSLQTGLRTSYEQYF. CDR3 nucleotide sequence: TGTGCCAGCAGCTTACAGACAGGTCTGCGAACCTCCTACGAGCAGTACTTC.

There are many counts of this clonotype. The chain combines TRBV28 with TRBJ1-5; D unresolved. V lost 3 bases and J 0 bases, leaving 3 bases between the germline ends. The CDR3 covers 13 residues. Germline V gives CDR1 MDHEN, CDR2 SYDVKM. The DNA for the CDR3 is TGTGCCAGCAGTTTCGATAGCAATCAGCCCCAGCATTTT. Protein sequence: CASSFDSNQPQHF.

This clonotype appeared many times. The genes are TRBV10-3 and TRBJ1-1, with 7 bases matching TRBD1. Trimming at V came to 6 bases and at J to 0 bases, leaving 4 bases not matched to a gene. This CDR3 spans 14 amino acids. The V gene's germline CDR1 is ENHRY and CDR2 SYGVKD. The CDR3 protein is CAIRRTGMNTEAFF. CDR3 sequence (DNA): TGTGCCATCAGACGGACAGGCATGAACACTGAAGCTTTCTTT.

This clonotype appeared many times. The chain couples TRBV7-2 to TRBJ2-3; D unresolved. The CDR3 covers 14 residues. The V gene lost 1 base and the J gene lost 3 bases, with 8 bases spanning the gap. The V gene's germline CDR1 is SGHTA and CDR2 FQGNSA. In DNA form, the CDR3 reads TGTGCCAGCAGCTTAGGGCTAGTAACAGATACGCAGTATTTT. This codes for CASSLGLVTDTQYF. Filled out from reference TRBV7-2 and TRBJ2-3, the complete variable domain reads GAGVSQSPSNKVTEKGKDVELRCDPISGHTALYWYRQSLGQGLEFLIYFQGNSAPDKSGLPSDRFSAERTGGSVSTLTIQRTQQEDSAVYLCASSLGLVTDTQYFGPGTRLTVL.

As to this clonotype: A single base separates this from a much larger clone, so it may be a read error. This chain links TRBV5-6 with TRBJ1-5, with D uncertain. The CDR3 loop spans 16 amino acids. V was pared by 3 bases and J by 0 bases, with 13 bases between. From germline, CDR1 is SGHDT and CDR2 YYEEEE. CDR3 sequence: CASSSFPTSSNQPQHF. The CDR3 DNA is TGTGCCAGCAGCTCTTTCCCCACATCTAGCAATCAGCCCCAGCATTTT.

The chain's CDR3 is CASSKTGTASYEQYF. Written as DNA, the CDR3 is TGTGCCAGCAGCAAGACCGGGACGGCGTCCTACGAGCAGTACTTC. J is TRBJ2-7 and V is TRBV7-2; D might be TRBD1 or TRBD2, each matching 5 bases. V was clipped by 5 bases and J by 1 base, with 15 bases between them. This CDR3 has 15 residues. CDR1 is SGHTA, CDR2 FQGNSA, per germline. The full variable domain, rest sourced from reference TRBV7-2 and TRBJ2-7, is GAGVSQSPSNKVTEKGKDVELRCDPISGHTALYWYRQSLGQGLEFLIYFQGNSAPDKSGLPSDRFSAERTGGSVSTLTIQRTQQEDSAVYLCASSKTGTASYEQYFGPGTRLTVT.